The 12 T cell receptor beta chains presented below share a single source sample, sequenced in a study of somatic mutations in cytotoxic T cells in rheumatoid arthritis. TCRdb keeps only in-frame clones here, not all; method: immunoSEQ multiplex PCR. The sample comprises roughly 35,000 clones, approximately 84% of which are singletons, and about 3.2% rests with the top ten. Sequencing input: CD8+ T cells sorted from blood. The source is a man in his forties or fifties in good health.

The J gene is TRBJ2-7, the V gene TRBV13; TRBD1 matches 9 bases. V lost 8 bases to trimming and J lost 5 bases; unmatched junction nucleotides: 13. Germline CDR1 is PRHDT and CDR2 is FYEKMQ (reference sequence). The length of the CDR3 is 15 residues. CDR3 in amino acids: CASQRSGTGFHEQYF. In DNA form, the CDR3 reads TGTGCCAGCCAGCGAAGCGGGACAGGGTTTCACGAGCAGTACTTC. The variable domain in full, completed from reference TRBV13 and TRBJ2-7, reads AAGVIQSPRHLIKEKRETATLKCYPIPRHDTVYWYQQGPGQDPQFLISFYEKMQSDKGSIPDRFSAQQFSDYHSELNMSSLELGDSALYFCASQRSGTGFHEQYFGPGTRLTVT.

In its sample, this clone was seen once. The rearrangement uses TRBV19 and TRBJ2-3; D remains unclear. Trimming took off 2 bases at V and 6 bases at J, with 9 bases between the two ends. There are 13 residues in the CDR3. CDR1 and CDR2 from the germline V gene are LNHDA and SQIVND (reference sequence). This CDR3 reads CASSIIPADTQYF. The CDR3 DNA sequence: TGTGCCAGTAGTATAATTCCGGCGGATACGCAGTATTTT.

V and J are TRBV29-1 and TRBJ2-7; 11 bases align to TRBD2. Germline values: CDR1 SQVTM, CDR2 ANQGSEA. The J segment lost 7 bases and the V segment lost 2 bases, leaving 7 bases of the junction unmatched. The CDR3 is 14 amino acids. DNA for the CDR3: TGCAGCGTTGAATTACTAGCGGGAGCAAGGGAGCAGTACTTC. It specifies CSVELLAGAREQYF.

V is TRBV19 and J is TRBJ2-1; D is uncertain. CDR1 is LNHDA, CDR2 SQIVND, per germline (reference sequence). The CDR3 runs 13 residues. Trimming took off 3 bases at V and 6 bases at J, with 9 bases between the two ends. The CDR3 DNA follows: TGTGCCAGTAGTATCGGTACGTTCAATGAGCAGTTCTTC. Its translation: CASSIGTFNEQFF.

The rearrangement joins TRBV19 to TRBJ2-7, with 11 bases aligning to TRBD1. V was pared by 5 bases and J by 4 bases, with 7 bases of the junction left unmatched. The germline V gene has CDR1 LNHDA and CDR2 SQIVND (reference sequence). The CDR3 has 15 amino acids. The CDR3 reads CASSFSGTGGYEQYF. The CDR3 region has the DNA TGTGCCAGTAGTTTCTCCGGGACAGGGGGGTACGAGCAGTACTTC.

This chain connects TRBV9 to TRBJ2-3, with D perhaps TRBD2 (5 bases). The CDR3 contains 15 residues. From germline, CDR1 is SGDLS and CDR2 YYNGEE. Trimming removed 0 bases at V and 2 bases at J, with 10 bases between. The CDR3 loop reads CASSVVERFTDTQYF. DNA for the CDR3: TGTGCCAGCAGCGTAGTTGAGCGGTTCACAGATACGCAGTATTTT.

V usage is TRBV5-4 and J usage is TRBJ2-7; D gene unclear. Trimming left V 0 bases short and J 3 bases short, with 4 bases between. The CDR3 extends over 12 amino acids. The germline CDR1 and CDR2 sequences are SGHNT and YYREEE (reference sequence). The CDR3 DNA reads TGTGCCAGCAGCTTGGAGAACTACGAGCAGTACTTC. Amino acids: CASSLENYEQYF.

The chain couples TRBV28 to TRBJ2-3, with 7 bases lining up with TRBD1. The germline V gene encodes CDR1 MDHEN and CDR2 SYDVKM. The CDR3 is 14 residues long. V shed 5 bases and J 3 bases; nucleotides not matched to a gene: 5. This CDR3 is CASSLTGVTDTQYF. For the CDR3, the DNA is TGTGCCAGCAGTCTTACAGGGGTTACAGATACGCAGTATTTT.

The rearrangement uses TRBV28 and TRBJ1-1, with D hard to call. CDR3 length: 15 residues. The germline CDR1 and CDR2 sequences are MDHEN and SYDVKM. V was pared by 6 bases and J by 0 bases, with 14 bases between. The CDR3 loop reads CASSDRLVMNTEAFF. As DNA, the CDR3 is TGTGCCAGCAGCGACCGACTCGTGATGAACACTGAAGCTTTCTTT.

The chain couples TRBV28 to TRBJ2-1; 9 bases fit TRBD1. The trim removed 5 bases at V and 8 bases at J, leaving 4 bases unmatched. This CDR3 region has 13 residues. Germline values: CDR1 MDHEN, CDR2 SYDVKM. CDR3 sequence reads: CASSVDRGDEQFF. In DNA form, the CDR3 reads TGTGCCAGCAGTGTCGACAGGGGGGATGAGCAGTTCTTC.

The V and J genes are TRBV27 and TRBJ2-4; the D gene is possibly TRBD1 (5 bases). Germline V gene lookup returns CDR1 MNHEY and CDR2 SMNVEV (reference sequence). Trimming pared 0 bases from V and 6 bases from J, leaving 12 bases between. The CDR3 is 15 amino acids. The CDR3 protein is CASSLSPGPSNIQYF. The CDR3 nucleotides are TGTGCCAGCAGTTTATCGCCAGGGCCTTCAAACATTCAGTACTTC.

The chain uses TRBV27 and TRBJ1-2; D is possibly TRBD1 (6 bases). The CDR3 totals 13 residues. Germline V gene sequence: CDR1 MNHEY, CDR2 SMNVEV (reference sequence). Trimming took 6 bases from V and 2 from J, leaving 10 bases between them. CDR3 coding DNA: TGTGCCAGCAGATACGGGACAAACTATGGCTACACCTTC. It specifies CASRYGTNYGYTF.